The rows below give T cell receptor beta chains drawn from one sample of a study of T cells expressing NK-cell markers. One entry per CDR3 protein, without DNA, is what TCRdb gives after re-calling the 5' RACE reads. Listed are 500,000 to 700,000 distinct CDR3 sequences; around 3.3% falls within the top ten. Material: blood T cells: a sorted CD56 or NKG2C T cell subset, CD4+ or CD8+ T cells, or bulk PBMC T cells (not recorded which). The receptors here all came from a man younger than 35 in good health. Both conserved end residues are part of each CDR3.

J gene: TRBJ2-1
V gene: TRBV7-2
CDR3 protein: CASSSRTSGSMNEQFF

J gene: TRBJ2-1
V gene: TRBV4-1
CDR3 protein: CASSQEGQYNEQFF

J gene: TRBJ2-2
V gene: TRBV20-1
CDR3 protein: CSARDPGGNPNTGELFF

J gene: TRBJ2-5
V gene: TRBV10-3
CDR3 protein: CAISTGEETQYF

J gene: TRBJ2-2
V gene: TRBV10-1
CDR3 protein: CASSESRAQPWTGELFF

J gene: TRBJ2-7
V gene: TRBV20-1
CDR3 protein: CSAPDRLAGIYEQYF

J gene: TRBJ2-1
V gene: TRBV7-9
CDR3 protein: CASSQDQREGREQFF

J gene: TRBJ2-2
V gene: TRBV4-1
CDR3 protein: CASSQGDLFANTGELFF

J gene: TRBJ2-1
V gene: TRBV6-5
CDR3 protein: CASSKDFPLSYNEQFF

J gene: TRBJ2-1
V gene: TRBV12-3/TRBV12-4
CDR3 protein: CASSRFSLAGGEQFF

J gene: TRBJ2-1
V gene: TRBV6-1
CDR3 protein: CASRQLGGNEQFF

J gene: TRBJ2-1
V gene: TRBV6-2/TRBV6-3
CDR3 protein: CASSYLSGDNEQFF

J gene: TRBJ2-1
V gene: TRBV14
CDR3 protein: CASSRSGSTYNEQFF

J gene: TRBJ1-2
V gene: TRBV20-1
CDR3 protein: CSAIDRRGYGYTF

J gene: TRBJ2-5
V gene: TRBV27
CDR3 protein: CASSRQGGETQYF

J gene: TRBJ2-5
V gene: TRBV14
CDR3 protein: CASSQALAGTETQYF